This T cell receptor (beta chain) was recovered during a study of T cell repertoires in cytomegalovirus infection. At the level of the study: The authors relied on CMV epitopes, both recently identified HLA-C-restricted and well-studied HLA-B-restricted. Matching HLA type and CMV infection were both indicated by public TCR beta signatures.

General study points: Dominating the ex vivo response were TCR beta clonotypes that were CMV-specific and HLA-C-restricted. Individuals carrying CMV plus the relevant HLA were identified by cumulative frequency of public TCR beta families.

This clonotype was counted ten times or more. Its antigen is unknown. This CDR3 is 14 amino acids long. CDR1 and CDR2 (germline): MNHNS, SASEGT. V lost 2 bases to trimming and J lost 3 bases, with 11 bases between them. TCRdb used MiXCR to reprocess the reads, holding one entry per CDR3 protein. The sample holds around 800,000 distinct CDR3 sequences, approximately 32% seen once. This receptor was obtained from a human donor in good health (CMV status not recorded). Some clones in this sample may be carry-over from other donors' samples. The chain recombines TRBV6-1 with TRBJ2-7, with D possibly matching TRBD1 (6 bases). The specimen comprised cultured CD8+ T cells from PBMCs, sampled from culture after CMV antigen stimulation. CDR3 amino acids: CASSERGGDYEQYF. CDR3 coding DNA: TGTGCCAGCAGTGAACGAGGGGGTGACTACGAGCAGTACTTC.